A single sample gave rise to the 8 T cell receptor beta chains below, sequenced in a study of type 1 regulatory T cells. What these receptors recognize is not known. TCRdb called the reads again in MiXCR, with one record for every CDR3 protein. The data contain 20,000 or so distinct CDR3 sequences, over 40% of them singletons. Sequences were obtained from cultured T cells, either the whole culture or a sorted T cell fraction (not recorded which). The receptors were gathered from a human donor in good health.

This clonotype was detected once. The V gene is TRBV5-1, the J gene TRBJ2-3; D is ambiguous. Trimming took off 5 bases at V and 1 base at J, with 14 bases between the two ends. The CDR3 runs to 15 residues. The germline gives CDR1 SGHRS, CDR2 YFSETQ. CDR3 nucleotides: TGCGCCAGCAGTCGGATAGAAGATGGCACAGATACGCAGTATTTT. Amino acids: CASSRIEDGTDTQYF.

By share of the sample, this clonotype is medium-sized (0.01 to 0.1%). The chain recombines TRBV20-1 with TRBJ2-1; a weak D match, TRBD2 (6 bases). V dropped 6 bases and J dropped 10 bases, with 13 bases sitting between them. Per germline, CDR1 DFQATT and CDR2 SNEGSKA (reference sequence). The CDR3 is made up of 11 amino acids. CDR3 DNA sequence: TGCAGTGCGCCCCGACTAGGGGAGCAGTTCTTC. Translated, it gives CSAPRLGEQFF.

The rearrangement uses TRBV2 and TRBJ2-7, with TRBD2 identical over 7 bases. V was clipped by 6 bases and J by 6 bases; unmatched bases: 8. Germline CDR1 SNHLY, CDR2 FYNNEI. This CDR3 comprises 13 residues. The CDR3 reads CASRGAGSTEQYF. CDR3 nucleotide sequence: TGTGCCAGCAGGGGAGCGGGGTCAACCGAGCAGTACTTC.

This clonotype has a handful of counts. The V and J genes are TRBV28 and TRBJ1-1, with D unclear. Trimming cost V 7 bases and J 6 bases, with 9 bases left between them. Germline lookup yields CDR1 MDHEN and CDR2 SYDVKM. The CDR3 runs to 11 residues. The CDR3 DNA is TGTGCCAGCATAGCATGGCCTGAAGCTTTCTTT. It translates to CASIAWPEAFF.

This clonotype came up many times. The chain carries TRBV18 and TRBJ1-5; D unresolved. V was clipped by 2 bases and J by 4 bases, with 3 bases between them. CDR1 is KGHSH, CDR2 LQKENI, per germline. The CDR3 sequence is 12 residues long. CDR3 in amino acids: CASSPTNQPQHF. In DNA form, the CDR3 reads TGTGCCAGCTCACCAACGAATCAGCCCCAGCATTTT.

This clonotype was found a few times. The chain joins TRBV20-1 to TRBJ2-7; TRBD1 agrees at 8 bases. Trimming removed 6 bases from V and 5 bases from J; junction bases left unmatched: 9. Germline V lookup: CDR1 DFQATT, CDR2 SNEGSKA (reference sequence). The CDR3 is made up of 13 amino acids. In nucleotides, the CDR3 is TGCAGTGCCCCAGACAGGGGAGGAGACGAGCAGTACTTC. It is translated as CSAPDRGGDEQYF.

This clonotype was recorded a few times. The chain employs TRBV27 and TRBJ1-6; D is undetermined. Germline values: CDR1 MNHEY, CDR2 SMNVEV (reference sequence). This CDR3 has 17 amino acids. V was pared by 1 base and J by 2 bases, with 12 bases between. The CDR3: CASSLFPTPAYNSPLHF. Written as DNA, the CDR3 is TGTGCCAGCAGTTTATTTCCGACCCCCGCCTATAATTCACCCCTCCACTTT.

This clonotype has a count of ten or more. This sequence joins TRBV20-1 and TRBJ2-3, with TRBD1 matching 7 bases. The CDR3 consists of 12 residues. CDR1 and CDR2 (germline): DFQATT, SNEGSKA (reference sequence). Losses at the gene ends were 5 bases for V and 8 bases for J; bases not matched to a gene: 7. CDR3 loop: CSAPTGVSTQYF. The DNA of the CDR3 is TGCAGTGCTCCCACAGGGGTTAGTACGCAGTATTTT.